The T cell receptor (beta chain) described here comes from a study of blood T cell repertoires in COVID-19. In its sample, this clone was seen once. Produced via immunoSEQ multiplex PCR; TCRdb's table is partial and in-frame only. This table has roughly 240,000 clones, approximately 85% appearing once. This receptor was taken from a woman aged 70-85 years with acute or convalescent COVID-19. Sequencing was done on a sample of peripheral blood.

Here the CDR3 reads CASSQVGGQETQYF. The CDR3 DNA sequence: TGTGCCAGCAGCCAAGTGGGGGGTCAAGAGACCCAGTACTTC. The rearrangement uses TRBV3-1 (or the pseudogene TRBV3-2) and TRBJ2-5; D possibly corresponds to TRBD2 (6 bases). This CDR3 region has 14 residues. CDR1 and CDR2 from the germline V gene are LGHDT and YNNKEL (reference sequence). The V end was cut by 1 base, the J end by 2 bases, with 8 bases between.